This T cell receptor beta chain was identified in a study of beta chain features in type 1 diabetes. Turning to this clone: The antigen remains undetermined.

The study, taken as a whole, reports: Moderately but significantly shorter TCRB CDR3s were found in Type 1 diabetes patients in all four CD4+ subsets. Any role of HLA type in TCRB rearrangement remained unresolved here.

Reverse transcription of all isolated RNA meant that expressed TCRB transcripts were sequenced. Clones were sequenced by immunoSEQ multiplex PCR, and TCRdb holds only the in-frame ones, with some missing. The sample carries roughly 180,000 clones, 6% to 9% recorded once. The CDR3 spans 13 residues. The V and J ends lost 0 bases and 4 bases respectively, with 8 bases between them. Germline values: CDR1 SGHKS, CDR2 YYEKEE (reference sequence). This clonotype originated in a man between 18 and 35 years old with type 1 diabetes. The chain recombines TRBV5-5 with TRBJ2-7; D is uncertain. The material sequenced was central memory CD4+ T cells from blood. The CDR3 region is CASSLVFLYEQYF. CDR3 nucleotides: TGTGCCAGCAGCTTGGTATTTTTGTACGAGCAGTACTTC.